The entry below describes one T cell receptor beta chain. This sample is drawn from a study of cytomegalovirus exposure and HLA in healthy donors. Trimming took 0 bases from V and 3 from J; bases not matched to a gene: 7. This CDR3 spans 17 amino acids. CDR1 is SGDLS, CDR2 YYNGEE, per germline. The PCR made use of 60 Vbeta and 13 Jbeta primers. This table comes from immunoSEQ multiplex PCR, and its TCRdb copy is limited to in-frame clones, with some not included. The repertoire holds 150,000 to 200,000 clones, with 77% as singletons. The chain joins TRBV9 to TRBJ2-2, with 8 bases lining up with TRBD2. Sequenced material: PBMCs. This clonotype was sampled from a woman aged 25 to 39 in good health and CMV-seropositive. CDR3 loop: CASSVASSGSHTGELFF. The CDR3 region has the DNA TGTGCCAGCAGCGTAGCTTCAAGCGGGAGTCACACCGGGGAGCTGTTTTTT.